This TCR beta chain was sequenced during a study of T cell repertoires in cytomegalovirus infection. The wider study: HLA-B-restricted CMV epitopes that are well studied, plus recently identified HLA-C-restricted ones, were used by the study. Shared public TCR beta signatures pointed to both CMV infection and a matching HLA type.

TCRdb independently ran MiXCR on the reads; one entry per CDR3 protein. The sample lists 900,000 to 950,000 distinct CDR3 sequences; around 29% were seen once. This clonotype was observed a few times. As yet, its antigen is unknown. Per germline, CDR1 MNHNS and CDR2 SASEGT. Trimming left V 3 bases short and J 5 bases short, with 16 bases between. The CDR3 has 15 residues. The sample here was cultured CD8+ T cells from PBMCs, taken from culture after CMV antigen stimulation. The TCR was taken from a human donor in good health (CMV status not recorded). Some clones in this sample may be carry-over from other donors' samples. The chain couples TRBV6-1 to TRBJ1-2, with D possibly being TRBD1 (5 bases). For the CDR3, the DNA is TGTGCCAGCAGTGAGGGACGGGATCGTCTATATGGCTACACCTTC. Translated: CASSEGRDRLYGYTF.